Shown below are 32 T cell receptor beta chains from a single sample sequenced in a study of Ad26.COV2.S vaccination and SARS-CoV-2 variants. Indicated treatment: around 19 received Ad26.COV2.S at low or high dose, single or two shots; several received placebo; per-sample allocation not given. The investigators took samples on day 63 after the first vaccine or placebo injection. Only in-frame clones appear in the TCRdb table, and some are missing; sequencing was by immunoSEQ multiplex PCR. The table includes some 420,000 clones, more than 75% detected once. The specimen comprised peripheral blood, sampled in a trial of Ad26.COV2.S vaccine versus placebo. The receptors originated from a person between 18 and 60 years old who received the Ad26.COV2.S COVID-19 vaccine or a placebo.

The rearrangement uses TRBV5-1 and TRBJ1-6; the D gene is possibly TRBD1 (5 bases). V was clipped by 0 bases and J by 9 bases, with 13 bases between them. The CDR3 sequence is 15 residues long. The V gene's germline CDR1 is SGHRS and CDR2 YFSETQ. CDR3 region: CASSLAQGSSSPLHF. In DNA form, the CDR3 reads TGCGCCAGCAGCTTGGCGCAGGGTTCTTCTTCACCCCTCCACTTT.

The chain carries TRBV28 and TRBJ1-2; D possibly corresponds to TRBD1 (5 bases). This CDR3 contains 15 residues. Germline V gives CDR1 MDHEN, CDR2 SYDVKM. Trimming removed 6 bases at V and 12 bases at J, with 26 bases between. CDR3 residues: CASSWGWRSDGSNTF. The DNA for the CDR3 is TGTGCCAGCAGCTGGGGGTGGCGGTCAGATGGTTCAAACACCTTC.

The V and J genes are TRBV11-2 and TRBJ2-5, with D perhaps TRBD2 (5 bases). The V end lost 5 bases, the J end lost 5 bases, and 9 bases lay between the germline ends. CDR1 and CDR2 from the germline V gene are SGHAT and FQNNGV. The CDR3 has 12 amino acids. The CDR3 loop is CASSQSGETQYF. CDR3 in DNA: TGTGCCAGCAGCCAGAGCGGCGAGACCCAGTACTTC.

This clone was seen a single time. This rearrangement joins TRBV7-9 to TRBJ2-3, with 8 bases that match TRBD2. V lost 1 base, J lost 1 base, and 1 base stayed unmatched. The CDR3 runs to 15 residues. Germline CDR1 and CDR2: SEHNR and FQNEAQ (reference sequence). CDR3 amino acids: CASSLVLAGTDTQYF. DNA for the CDR3: TGTGCCAGCAGCTTAGTACTAGCGGGCACAGATACGCAGTATTTT.

This rearrangement joins TRBV6-6 to TRBJ2-5; 8 bases match TRBD1. Germline V gives CDR1 MNHNY, CDR2 SVGAGI (reference sequence). After removal of 5 bases from V and 1 base from J, the junction contained 9 bases not matched to a gene. This CDR3 has 16 amino acids. The CDR3 here is CASSRQSGQVQETQYF. CDR3 sequence (DNA): TGTGCCAGCAGTCGTCAATCGGGACAGGTCCAAGAGACCCAGTACTTC.

The chain carries TRBV5-1 and TRBJ2-7, with D uncertain. The germline V and J ends were trimmed by 1 base and 1 base, with 18 bases remaining between them. The CDR3 has 17 amino acids. Per germline, CDR1 SGHRS and CDR2 YFSETQ. CDR3 residues: CASSLYSTMGSSYEQYF. The CDR3 coding sequence is TGCGCCAGCAGCTTGTACTCAACAATGGGTTCTTCCTACGAGCAGTACTTC.

This rearrangement joins TRBV28 to TRBJ2-7, with D unclear. V lost 6 bases and J lost 2, with 14 bases in between. The CDR3 is made up of 14 amino acids. Germline V CDR1 and CDR2: MDHEN, SYDVKM. The chain's CDR3 is CASRETDGPYEQYF. The CDR3 bases are TGTGCCAGCAGGGAGACGGACGGCCCCTACGAGCAGTACTTC.

J is TRBJ2-2 and V is TRBV6-5; TRBD1 is a possible D gene (6 bases). The V end lost 2 bases, the J end lost 2 bases, and 9 bases lay between the germline ends. The germline V gene has CDR1 MNHEY and CDR2 SVGAGI. The CDR3 is made up of 15 amino acids. The CDR3 loop reads CASSYQQGNTGELFF. DNA of the CDR3: TGTGCCAGCAGTTACCAACAGGGAAACACCGGGGAGCTGTTTTTT.

The chain couples TRBV24-1 to TRBJ2-7, with D possibly matching TRBD1 (6 bases). Germline CDR1 reads KGHDR; CDR2 reads SFDVKD. V lost 7 bases to trimming and J lost 4 bases, with 7 bases between them. The CDR3 sequence is 11 residues long. The CDR3 here is CATRQGYEQYF. CDR3 bases: TGTGCCACCAGACAGGGTTACGAGCAGTACTTC.

The chain combines TRBV28 with TRBJ1-4; 7 positions match TRBD1. With V trimmed by 4 bases and J by 5 bases, 10 bases remained unmatched. The germline V gene encodes CDR1 MDHEN and CDR2 SYDVKM. CDR3 length: 16 amino acids. The CDR3 sequence: CASSSGYDRANEKLFF. The CDR3 region has the DNA TGTGCCAGCAGTTCGGGCTATGACAGGGCCAATGAAAAACTGTTTTTT.

The J gene is TRBJ2-2, the V gene TRBV7-2; D possibly uses TRBD1 or TRBD2 (5 bases each). Germline V gene lookup returns CDR1 SGHTA and CDR2 FQGNSA. CDR3 length: 16 amino acids. V shed 5 bases and J shed 2 bases, with 15 bases lying between them. In DNA form, the CDR3 reads TGTGCCAGCAGCCGGAACCGGGACCCTAACACCGGGGAGCTGTTTTTT. Protein sequence: CASSRNRDPNTGELFF. The complete variable domain, with remaining parts taken from reference TRBV7-2 and TRBJ2-2, reads GAGVSQSPSNKVTEKGKDVELRCDPISGHTALYWYRQSLGQGLEFLIYFQGNSAPDKSGLPSDRFSAERTGGSVSTLTIQRTQQEDSAVYLCASSRNRDPNTGELFFGEGSRLTVL.

The chain couples TRBV30 to TRBJ2-3; the match to TRBD2 covers 8 bases. Germline V CDR1 and CDR2: GTSNPN, SVGIG (reference sequence). The CDR3 spans 14 residues. V gave up 6 bases and J gave up 6 bases; unmatched junction bases: 11. CDR3 in DNA: TGTGCCTGCAGCAGACTAGCGTCGGGGGATACGCAGTATTTT. Encoded protein: CACSRLASGDTQYF.

The J gene is TRBJ2-3, the V gene TRBV5-1, with 7 nucleotides matching TRBD1. CDR3 size: 16 residues. V shed 2 bases and J 3 bases; nucleotides not matched to a gene: 9. Germline loops: CDR1 SGHRS, CDR2 YFSETQ. The chain's CDR3 is CASSLGQVLGTDTQYF. Written as DNA, the CDR3 is TGCGCCAGCAGCTTAGGACAGGTTCTTGGGACAGATACGCAGTATTTT.

The chain has TRBV5-6 and TRBJ2-7; D unresolved. Per the germline V gene, CDR1 is SGHDT and CDR2 is YYEEEE. This CDR3 comprises 13 residues. Trimming took 4 bases from V and 2 from J, leaving 10 bases between them. The CDR3, as DNA: TGTGCCAGCAGCCGCGCAGGCCCCTACGAGCAGTACTTC. This codes for CASSRAGPYEQYF.

The rearrangement links TRBV6-4 to TRBJ2-1; 7 bases align to TRBD2. The CDR3 runs to 15 residues. V lost 6 bases to trimming and J lost 10 bases; unmatched junction nucleotides: 15. CDR1 is MRHNA, CDR2 SNTAGT, per germline. CDR3 DNA sequence: TGTGCCAGCAGCCAAACAGTGGGAGGGTTGAGGGAGCAGTTCTTC. Translation: CASSQTVGGLREQFF.

This sequence joins TRBV7-2 and TRBJ2-2, with TRBD1 matching 7 bases. The CDR3 sequence is 17 residues long. Germline trimming cut 2 bases from V and 4 bases from J; bases unmatched to any gene: 10. From germline, CDR1 is SGHTA and CDR2 FQGNSA. CDR3 loop: CASSLIRWTGRTGELFF. The CDR3 DNA reads as TGTGCCAGCAGCTTAATTAGATGGACAGGTCGCACCGGGGAGCTGTTTTTT.

The chain joins TRBV5-1 to TRBJ2-7; D unclear. There are 13 residues in the CDR3. Trimming cost V 0 bases and J 2 bases, with 6 bases left between them. Germline CDR1 SGHRS, CDR2 YFSETQ. DNA for the CDR3: TGCGCCAGCAGCTTGGAAGGAACCTACGAGCAGTACTTC. Translation gives CASSLEGTYEQYF.

The chain is built from TRBV25-1 and TRBJ1-3, with D possibly being TRBD1 (6 bases). This CDR3 has 14 residues. V was cut by 6 bases and J by 6 bases, with 15 bases left in between. Germline V CDR1 and CDR2: MGHDK, SYGVNS. CDR3 DNA: TGTGCCAGCAGAGACGGGACAACGGCAAACACCATATATTTT. This sequence encodes CASRDGTTANTIYF.

The chain employs TRBV7-2 and TRBJ1-6; 7 bases align to TRBD1. V trimming: 2 bases; J trimming: 7 bases; junction bases outside the gene matches: 5. Germline CDR1 SGHTA, CDR2 FQGNSA. CDR3 length: 15 amino acids. The CDR3 DNA is TGTGCCAGCAGCTTACTGAGACAGGGAAATTCACCCCTCCACTTT. Translating gives CASSLLRQGNSPLHF.

V gene TRBV7-2 combines with J gene TRBJ1-1; 8 nucleotides line up with TRBD1. Germline V gene data show CDR1 as SGHTA and CDR2 as FQGNSA. The CDR3 loop spans 15 amino acids. Trimming cost V 5 bases and J 6 bases; bases outside gene matches: 11. Written as DNA, the CDR3 is TGTGCCAGCAGCGCCACCGGGACAGGATTAGCTGAAGCTTTCTTT. Residues: CASSATGTGLAEAFF.

The V and J genes are TRBV27 and TRBJ2-7; 8 bases align to TRBD1. V was clipped by 4 bases and J by 4 bases; unmatched bases: 3. The CDR3 runs 13 residues. CDR1 is MNHEY, CDR2 SMNVEV, per germline (reference sequence). The CDR3 sequence is CASSSGTGYEQYF. The DNA of the CDR3 is TGTGCCAGCAGTTCTGGGACAGGATACGAGCAGTACTTC.

The rearrangement uses TRBV4-3 and TRBJ1-6; D not resolved. The CDR3 runs 16 residues. CDR1 and CDR2 (germline): LGHNA, YSLEER. The V and J ends lost 3 bases and 10 bases respectively, with 19 bases between them. As DNA, the CDR3 is TGCGCCAGCAGCCAGGCCTCGGACGGAAGAATATCACCCCTCCACTTT. It specifies CASSQASDGRISPLHF.

This chain links TRBV19 with TRBJ2-3; weak D call: TRBD2 (5 bases). V was shortened by 5 bases and J by 4 bases, with 19 bases between the two germline ends. CDR3 length equals 16 residues. CDR1 is LNHDA, CDR2 SQIVND, per germline (reference sequence). The CDR3 loop is CASSPGVLFSPDTQYF. In DNA form, the CDR3 reads TGTGCCAGTAGTCCCGGGGTCCTTTTTAGTCCAGATACGCAGTATTTT.

V and J are TRBV19 and TRBJ1-5, with 7 nucleotides matching TRBD1. The CDR3 extends over 17 amino acids. V was clipped by 6 bases and J by 2 bases; unmatched bases: 13. Germline V gene data show CDR1 as LNHDA and CDR2 as SQIVND (reference sequence). The chain's CDR3 is CASSGIGTEWRNQPQHF. The CDR3 region has the DNA TGTGCCAGTAGCGGGATCGGGACAGAGTGGCGCAATCAGCCCCAGCATTTT.

V is TRBV27 and J is TRBJ2-7, with D tentatively TRBD2 (6 bases). This CDR3 spans 15 amino acids. From germline, CDR1 is MNHEY and CDR2 SMNVEV (reference sequence). V lost 2 bases and J 3 bases, leaving 14 bases between the germline ends. The CDR3 nucleotides read TGTGCCAGCAGTTTAAAAGGGCAGGGAGGCTACGAGCAGTACTTC. Encoded protein: CASSLKGQGGYEQYF.

Only one count was recorded for this clone. This chain joins TRBV5-6 and TRBJ1-5, with D perhaps TRBD1 (5 bases). V dropped 4 bases and J dropped 0 bases, with 14 bases sitting between them. The CDR3 has 16 residues. Germline-derived CDR1 and CDR2 are SGHDT and YYEEEE. The CDR3 protein is CASSTTGTSSNQPQHF. The CDR3 nucleotides are TGTGCCAGCAGCACTACCGGGACGTCTAGCAATCAGCCCCAGCATTTT.

This chain joins TRBV3-1 (or the pseudogene TRBV3-2) and TRBJ1-1; TRBD1 agrees at 9 bases. CDR3 size: 19 residues. CDR1 and CDR2 from the germline V gene are LGHDT and YNNKEL (reference sequence). V was pared by 2 bases and J by 0 bases, with 13 bases of the junction left unmatched. CDR3 sequence: CASSQKPGQGFWLNTEAFF. CDR3 nucleotides: TGTGCCAGCAGCCAAAAACCGGGACAGGGTTTTTGGTTGAACACTGAAGCTTTCTTT.

V gene TRBV9 combines with J gene TRBJ2-1; D perhaps matches TRBD2 (7 bases). Looked up from germline, CDR1 is SGDLS and CDR2 is YYNGEE. This CDR3 spans 19 amino acids. The V and J ends lost 1 base and 3 bases respectively, with 23 bases between them. CDR3 sequence: CASSVKGDYGGANYNEQFF. CDR3 DNA sequence: TGTGCCAGCAGCGTAAAGGGGGACTACGGCGGGGCGAACTACAATGAGCAGTTCTTC.

With regard to this clone: Other nucleotide sequences in the sample specify the same CDR3. The chain carries TRBV19 and TRBJ2-3, with TRBD2 matching over 12 bases. CDR1 is LNHDA and CDR2 is SQIVND in the germline V gene (reference sequence). The V and J ends lost 4 bases and 3 bases, in that order; junction bases with no gene match: 5. The CDR3 consists of 16 residues. CDR3 loop: CASSTTGTSGTDTQYF. The CDR3 DNA reads TGTGCCAGTAGTACAACCGGGACTAGCGGGACAGATACGCAGTATTTT.

The chain has TRBV5-4 and TRBJ1-2; TRBD1 matches 8 bases. Germline CDR1 is SGHNT and CDR2 is YYREEE (reference sequence). Trimming at V came to 7 bases and at J to 4 bases, leaving 6 bases not matched to a gene. The length of the CDR3 is 13 residues. The CDR3 nucleotides are TGTGCCAGCCAGGGGGCAGAGCCCTATGGCTACACCTTC. This translates into CASQGAEPYGYTF.

The genes are TRBV5-4 and TRBJ1-1; tentatively, D is TRBD1 (5 bases). Deletions cut 0 bases from V and 0 bases from J, with 9 bases between. Germline V CDR1 and CDR2: SGHNT, YYREEE (reference sequence). The CDR3 loop spans 15 amino acids. Here the CDR3 DNA reads TGTGCCAGCAGCTTGGGGGGAGGGGTGAACACTGAAGCTTTCTTT. Translated: CASSLGGGVNTEAFF. The full variable domain, rest sourced from reference TRBV5-4 and TRBJ1-1, is ETGVTQSPTHLIKTRGQQVTLRCSSQSGHNTVSWYQQALGQGPQFIFQYYREEENGRGNFPPRFSGLQFPNYSSELNVNALELDDSALYLCASSLGGGVNTEAFFGQGTRLTVV.

V is TRBV7-9 and J is TRBJ2-5; a possible D gene is TRBD1 (5 bases). The CDR3 loop spans 13 amino acids. The germline gives CDR1 SEHNR, CDR2 FQNEAQ (reference sequence). V lost 6 bases and J 3 bases, leaving 11 bases between the germline ends. CDR3 in DNA: TGTGCCAGCAGTCAGATCAGGGAAGAGACCCAGTACTTC. Translating it yields CASSQIREETQYF.